One sample yielded the 20 T cell receptor beta chains listed below, sequenced in a study of blood T cell repertoires in COVID-19. The assay was immunoSEQ multiplex PCR, and TCRdb's table has in-frame clones only and misses some. The sample contains over 100,000 clones, about nine tenths of which appear only once. Sample: peripheral blood. The receptor set was obtained from a woman in her fifties or sixties with COVID-19, enrolled during active disease.

J is TRBJ1-5 and V is TRBV6-2 or TRBV6-3; D perhaps matches TRBD1 (5 bases). V was cut by 2 bases and J by 0 bases, with 11 bases left in between. The CDR3 consists of 16 residues. Germline CDR1 reads MNHEY; CDR2 reads SVGEGT. The CDR3 is CASSYAGLYSNQPQHF. The CDR3 DNA is TGTGCCAGCAGTTACGCAGGGCTCTATAGCAATCAGCCCCAGCATTTT.

The chain has TRBV5-1 and TRBJ1-4, with TRBD1 matching 9 bases. The CDR3 totals 14 residues. CDR1 SGHRS and CDR2 YFSETQ come from the germline V gene. Germline trimming cut 4 bases from V and 8 bases from J; bases unmatched to any gene: 6. CDR3 region: CASSIGQGREKLFF. In nucleotides, the CDR3 is TGCGCCAGCAGCATCGGACAGGGGAGGGAAAAACTGTTTTTT. Using reference TRBV5-1 and TRBJ1-4 for the parts outside the CDR3, the full variable domain is KAGVTQTPRYLIKTRGQQVTLSCSPISGHRSVSWYQQTPGQGLQFLFEYFSETQRNKGNFPGRFSGRQFSNSRSEMNVSTLELGDSALYLCASSIGQGREKLFFGSGTQLSVL.

V and J are TRBV7-9 and TRBJ1-1; D is perhaps TRBD1 (6 bases). Trimming removed 3 bases from V and 1 base from J, with 9 bases in between. The CDR3 spans 14 residues. CDR1 and CDR2 (germline): SEHNR, FQNEAQ (reference sequence). The CDR3 region is CASSLGHPNTEAFF. The CDR3 region has the DNA TGTGCCAGCAGCTTGGGACATCCGAACACTGAAGCTTTCTTT.

CDR3 DNA sequence: TGTGCCAGCACCGTAGACGGGTCTTTCAATCAGCCCCAGCATTTT. The encoded protein is CASTVDGSFNQPQHF. The V call is TRBV2, the J call TRBJ1-5; no clear D gene. Trimming stripped 7 bases from V and 3 bases from J, with 16 bases between. In germline, CDR1 is SNHLY, CDR2 FYNNEI. The CDR3 runs 15 residues.

This chain links TRBV5-1 with TRBJ1-4; D call uncertain. V dropped 5 bases and J dropped 2 bases, with 10 bases sitting between them. The CDR3 spans 14 residues. Germline V gene lookup returns CDR1 SGHRS and CDR2 YFSETQ. The CDR3 nucleotides read TGCGCCAGCAGGGTGGGCACGACTAATGAAAAACTGTTTTTT. Protein: CASRVGTTNEKLFF.

This sequence joins TRBV5-4 and TRBJ2-1, with D unclear. Germline V gives CDR1 SGHNT, CDR2 YYREEE (reference sequence). The germline V and J ends were trimmed by 0 bases and 10 bases, with 11 bases remaining between them. The CDR3 runs 13 residues. The chain's CDR3 is CASSLDERGEQFF. As DNA, the CDR3 is TGTGCCAGCAGCTTGGATGAGCGAGGCGAGCAGTTCTTC.

The CDR3 DNA reads as TGTGCCAGCAGCTTGTGGGACAGGTCTCCCGCTGGAGCTTTCTTT. Protein sequence: CASSLWDRSPAGAFF. The chain employs TRBV11-3 and TRBJ1-1, with 8 bases fitting TRBD1. V shed 3 bases and J 10 bases; nucleotides not matched to a gene: 13. CDR1 is SGHNT and CDR2 is YENEEA in the germline V gene. CDR3 size: 15 residues.

In DNA, the CDR3 is TGTGCCAGCAGCTTAGGGAGACTAGCGGGGGGCACAGATACGCAGTATTTT. This translates into CASSLGRLAGGTDTQYF. This chain uses TRBV7-2 with TRBJ2-3, with 12 bases aligning to TRBD2. CDR3 length: 17 amino acids. V shed 1 base, J shed 1 base, and the junction held 3 bases outside the gene matches. CDR1 and CDR2 from the germline V gene are SGHTA and FQGNSA.

This chain joins TRBV13 and TRBJ2-3, with a weak D call TRBD1 (5 bases). CDR3 size: 13 residues. The germline CDR1 and CDR2 sequences are PRHDT and FYEKMQ (reference sequence). The germline V and J ends were trimmed by 0 bases and 10 bases, with 11 bases remaining between them. The CDR3 DNA is TGTGCCAGCAGCTTAGGCAGGAGCAGGGCGCAGTATTTT. This sequence encodes CASSLGRSRAQYF.

This chain joins TRBV9 and TRBJ1-3; D not certain. With 2 bases removed from V and 4 bases from J, the gap between germline ends came to 7 bases. The germline gives CDR1 SGDLS, CDR2 YYNGEE. The CDR3 is 13 amino acids. The CDR3 nucleotides are TGTGCCAGCAGCGTTGGTAGCGGAAACACCATATATTTT. It encodes CASSVGSGNTIYF.

This rearrangement joins TRBV10-2 to TRBJ1-1; D possibly corresponds to TRBD1 (6 bases). Germline V CDR1 and CDR2: WSHSY, SAAADI. The ends were cut back, 1 base at V and 8 bases at J, with 11 bases in the middle. The CDR3 length is 13 residues. CDR3 bases: TGCGCCAGCAGTGAGTGGGGGGGGCGAGAAGCTTTCTTT. Translation: CASSEWGGREAFF.

This clone appeared a few times. The chain's CDR3 is CASSLGEIYGYTF. The CDR3 bases are TGTGCCAGCAGTTTAGGGGAGATCTATGGCTACACCTTC. The chain uses TRBV12-3 or TRBV12-4 and TRBJ1-2; D remains ambiguous. Trimming took off 1 base at V and 4 bases at J, with 7 bases between the two ends. This CDR3 has 13 residues.

The chain couples TRBV7-9 to TRBJ1-5, with 10 positions matching TRBD1. Germline CDR1 is SEHNR and CDR2 is FQNEAQ (reference sequence). This CDR3 spans 16 amino acids. V was clipped by 4 bases and J by 6 bases; unmatched bases: 9. This chain's CDR3 is CASSSLTGGASQPQHF. For the CDR3, the DNA is TGTGCCAGCAGCTCACTGACAGGGGGCGCGTCTCAGCCCCAGCATTTT.

This clone has just one count. V usage is TRBV19 and J usage is TRBJ2-3; 7 nucleotides line up with TRBD1. Per the germline V gene, CDR1 is LNHDA and CDR2 is SQIVND (reference sequence). V lost 5 bases to trimming and J lost 3 bases; unmatched junction nucleotides: 5. The length of the CDR3 is 14 residues. CDR3: CASSPTGVTDTQYF. The CDR3 nucleotides read TGTGCCAGTAGTCCCACAGGGGTAACAGATACGCAGTATTTT.

V is TRBV10-3 and J is TRBJ1-1; 9 nucleotides line up with TRBD1. This CDR3 has 14 residues. Germline lookup yields CDR1 ENHRY and CDR2 SYGVKD. V trimming: 11 bases; J trimming: 4 bases; junction bases outside the gene matches: 11. The CDR3 region has the DNA TGTGCCCTTCGGGACAGGGAAGGGGTCACTGAAGCTTTCTTT. Translation: CALRDREGVTEAFF.

The V and J genes are TRBV6-4 and TRBJ1-4, with 8 bases that match TRBD1. V lost 0 bases, J lost 13 bases, and 7 bases stayed unmatched. The CDR3 has 14 amino acids. The germline V gene encodes CDR1 MRHNA and CDR2 SNTAGT. Here the CDR3 reads CASSDSLDRERLFF. In DNA, the CDR3 is TGTGCCAGCAGTGACTCTCTGGACAGGGAGAGACTGTTTTTT.

The chain has TRBV12-3 or TRBV12-4 and TRBJ1-2; the match to TRBD1 covers 9 bases. The CDR3 totals 13 residues. The ends lost 3 bases at V and 6 bases at J; junction bases unmatched: 2. The CDR3 reads CASSFRTGDGYTF. The CDR3 coding sequence is TGTGCCAGCAGTTTCAGGACAGGGGATGGCTACACCTTC.

By its share, this clone is medium-sized (0.01 to 0.1%). J is TRBJ2-1 and V is TRBV20-1; no clear D. Germline-derived CDR1 and CDR2 are DFQATT and SNEGSKA (reference sequence). The CDR3 has 9 residues. The CDR3 nucleotides are TGCACCCATCACAATGAGCAGTTCTTC. It encodes CTHHNEQFF.

This chain links TRBV24-1 with TRBJ2-3; 9 nucleotides match TRBD1. Germline V gives CDR1 KGHDR, CDR2 SFDVKD. The CDR3 loop spans 17 amino acids. The V gene end was trimmed by 1 base and the J gene end by 3 bases; junction bases not matched to a gene: 7. CDR3 sequence (DNA): TGTGCCACCAGTGATTTAGGGACAGGGAAGGTAACAGATACGCAGTATTTT. Translation gives CATSDLGTGKVTDTQYF.

This chain joins TRBV5-1 and TRBJ1-3, with 8 nucleotides matching TRBD1. Trimming removed 0 bases from V and 4 bases from J; junction bases left unmatched: 6. This CDR3 region has 16 residues. Germline CDR1 SGHRS, CDR2 YFSETQ. The CDR3 region is CASSLASGGQGNTIYF. Written as DNA, the CDR3 is TGCGCCAGCAGCTTGGCCTCAGGGGGCCAGGGAAACACCATATATTTT.